This TCR beta chain was sequenced in a study of blood T cell repertoires in COVID-19. The wider study: The origin of the acute and convalescent COVID-19 samples was the United States, Italy and Spain. Sources were T cells, B-cell-depleted T cells, or PBMCs; the material itself was cDNA or gDNA.

Study processing details: From reference gene primer amplification, estimates of nucleated cell counts were derived. Assay used: immunoSEQ multiplex PCR; TCRdb lists only in-frame clones, some missing. That table furnishes V, J and clone size, whereas the DNA furnished D and trimming. The sample includes more than 95,000 clones, approximately 80% of them seen just once. This clonotype was obtained from a man aged 60-69 years with acute or convalescent COVID-19. The sequenced sample consisted of peripheral blood.

CDR3 bases: TGTGCCAGCAGCTCCCAGGGTGCAACTAATGAAAAACTGTTTTTT. This sequence encodes CASSSQGATNEKLFF. The chain couples TRBV5-5 to TRBJ1-4; D may be TRBD1 (5 bases). Germline CDR1 is SGHKS and CDR2 is YYEKEE (reference sequence). The V gene lost 3 bases and the J gene lost 0 bases, with 9 bases spanning the gap. CDR3 length: 15 amino acids. The full variable domain, in which reference TRBV5-5 and TRBJ1-4 provide the parts outside the CDR3, is DAGVTQSPTHLIKTRGQQVTLRCSPISGHKSVSWYQQVLGQGPQFIFQYYEKEERGRGNFPDRFSARQFPNYSSELNVNALLLGDSALYLCASSSQGATNEKLFFGSGTQLSVL.